This T cell receptor (beta chain) was sequenced in a study of T-cell memory formation after mild COVID-19. V was trimmed by 4 bases and J by 0 bases, leaving 8 bases between them. Germline CDR1 reads SGHTA; CDR2 reads FQGTGA. The CDR3 runs to 14 residues. Using its own MiXCR run on the 5' RACE reads, TCRdb lists one record per CDR3 protein. Here the sample spans around 100,000 distinct CDR3 sequences, roughly 20% being singletons. This clonotype was detected a few times. The sequence was obtained from a man between 18 and 29 years old who had mild COVID-19 (a few samples of this study predate the infection). Cell type and time point are not known. Sample: PBMCs or a T cell subset sorted from them (not recorded which). The chain is built from TRBV7-3 and TRBJ2-3; D is uncertain. This CDR3 reads CASSSGSSTDTQYF. In DNA form, the CDR3 reads TGTGCCAGCAGCTCGGGTTCTAGCACAGATACGCAGTATTTT.